These 3 T cell receptor beta chains originate from one sample sequenced in a study of cytomegalovirus exposure and HLA in healthy donors. The data were produced by immunoSEQ multiplex PCR, yet TCRdb's version contains in-frame clones alone and is incomplete. Of hundreds of thousands of clones detected, roughly 88% appear once; the ten largest clones hold approximately 0.8%. Sequencing was performed on PBMCs. Receptors were obtained from a young woman in good health and CMV-seronegative.

This chain joins TRBV28 and TRBJ2-3; 8 nucleotides align to TRBD2. The V gene's germline CDR1 is MDHEN and CDR2 SYDVKM. The CDR3 sequence is 14 residues long. Losses at the gene ends were 6 bases for V and 14 bases for J; bases not matched to a gene: 16. CDR3 residues: CASSYDNSGTRLYF. The CDR3, as DNA: TGTGCCAGCAGCTATGACAACTCCGGGACTAGATTGTATTTT.

The V call is TRBV27, the J call TRBJ1-4; D might be TRBD1 (6 bases). The V end was cut by 6 bases, the J end by 2 bases, with 13 bases between. This CDR3 is 15 amino acids long. Germline lookup yields CDR1 MNHEY and CDR2 SMNVEV (reference sequence). The CDR3 region has the DNA TGTGCCAGCAGCTCAACTCAGGGGACTAATGAAAAACTGTTTTTT. This gives the protein CASSSTQGTNEKLFF.

The chain links TRBV30 to TRBJ2-1, with 11 bases lining up with TRBD2. The J segment lost 7 bases and the V segment lost 8 bases, leaving 10 bases of the junction unmatched. The CDR3 contains 14 residues. The V gene's germline CDR1 is GTSNPN and CDR2 SVGIG (reference sequence). DNA of the CDR3: TGTGCCCGTAAGGGACTAGCGGTTTCAAATGAGCAGTTCTTC. Its protein product is CARKGLAVSNEQFF.